Detailed here is one TCR beta chain. At one of its ends the junction is not consistent with the germline gene, which may arise from a read error. CDR1 and CDR2 from the germline V gene are SGHDT and YYEEEE. The CDR3 runs 16 residues. The data are from a study of T-cell reconstitution after alpha-beta-depleted transplantation in children. Researchers prepared the TCRbeta library using unique molecular identifiers, the study reports. TCRdb independently ran MiXCR on the PCR reads; one entry per CDR3 protein. The sample includes about 230,000 distinct CDR3 sequences, 8.5% to 10% seen only once; the top ten take approximately 6.6%.

The chain joins TRBV5-6 to TRBJ1-2, with 9 bases fitting TRBD1. This clonotype was sampled from a human donor who donated a stem cell graft to a child with acute lymphoblastic leukemia. Source: PBMCs from the stem cell graft donor, taken from the stem cell graft. The CDR3 protein is CVSSPGTGRLVLGYTF. CDR3 DNA: TGTGTCAGCAGCCCAGGGACAGGGCGTCTCGTCCTCGGCTACACCTTC. Complete variable domain (other parts from reference TRBV5-6 and TRBJ1-2): DAGVTQSPTHLIKTRGQQVTLRCSPKSGHDTVSWYQQALGQGPQFIFQYYEEEERQRGNFPDRFSGHQFPNYSSELNVNALLLGDSALYLCVSSPGTGRLVLGYTFGSGTRLTVV.